One sample yielded the 3 T cell receptor beta chains listed below, sequenced in a study of identical twins. TCRdb independently ran MiXCR on the 5' RACE reads; one entry per CDR3 protein. There are a few hundred thousand distinct CDR3 sequences in the sample; around an eighth occur only once, and just over 7% lies in the top ten. This sample also appeared in a second study, on yellow fever vaccine responses in identical twins.

The sequencing input was CD8+ T cells sorted from blood. These receptor sequences come from a woman aged 18-29 years in good health.

This clonotype was counted a single time. V is TRBV7-8 and J is TRBJ1-2; 7 bases align to TRBD1. The germline CDR1 and CDR2 sequences are SGHVS and FQNEAQ. V was clipped by 5 bases and J by 2 bases; unmatched bases: 5. CDR3 size: 14 residues. The CDR3, as DNA: TGTGCCAGCAGCGCGCAGGGGGACAACTATGGCTACACCTTC. It encodes CASSAQGDNYGYTF.

This clonotype was detected ten times or more. The V call is TRBV10-3, the J call TRBJ2-3; no reliable D call. CDR1 ENHRY and CDR2 SYGVKD come from the germline V gene. This CDR3 spans 17 amino acids. With 4 bases removed from V and 0 bases from J, the gap between germline ends came to 17 bases. CDR3 amino acids: CAISAVGSATSTDTQYF. The DNA of the CDR3 is TGTGCCATCAGTGCGGTTGGGTCGGCCACTAGCACAGATACGCAGTATTTT.

This clonotype was found many times. This chain uses TRBV10-3 with TRBJ2-1, with D unresolved. This CDR3 has 11 amino acids. The V gene's germline CDR1 is ENHRY and CDR2 SYGVKD. The germline V and J ends were trimmed by 6 bases and 4 bases, with 4 bases remaining between them. This CDR3 is CAIREYNEQFF. DNA of the CDR3: TGTGCCATCAGAGAATACAATGAGCAGTTCTTC.